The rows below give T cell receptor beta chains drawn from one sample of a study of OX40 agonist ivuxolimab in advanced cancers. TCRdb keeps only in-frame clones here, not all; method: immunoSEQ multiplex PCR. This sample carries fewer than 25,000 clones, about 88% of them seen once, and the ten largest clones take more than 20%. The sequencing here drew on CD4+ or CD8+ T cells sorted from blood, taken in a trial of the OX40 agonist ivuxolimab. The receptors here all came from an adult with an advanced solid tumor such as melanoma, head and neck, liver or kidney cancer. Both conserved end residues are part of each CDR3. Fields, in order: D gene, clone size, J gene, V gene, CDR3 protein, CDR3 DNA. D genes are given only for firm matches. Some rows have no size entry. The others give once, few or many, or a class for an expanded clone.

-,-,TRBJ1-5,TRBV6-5,CASSSSFNQPQHF,TGTGCCAGCAGTTCCTCTTTCAATCAGCCCCAGCATTTT
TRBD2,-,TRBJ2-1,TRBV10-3,CAIRPTSGQGHEQFF,TGTGCCATCCGTCCAACTAGCGGACAAGGTCATGAGCAGTTCTTC
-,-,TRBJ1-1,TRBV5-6,CASSPPPYTEAFF,TGTGCCAGCAGCCCACCCCCTTACACTGAAGCTTTCTTT
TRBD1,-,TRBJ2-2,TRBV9,CASSAGQGFSPGELFF,TGTGCCAGCAGCGCAGGACAGGGTTTCTCTCCCGGGGAGCTGTTTTTT
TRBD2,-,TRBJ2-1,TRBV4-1,CASSQMIAGAYNEQFF,TGCGCCAGCAGCCAGATGATAGCGGGAGCCTACAATGAGCAGTTCTTC
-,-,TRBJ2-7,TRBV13,CASSPRTQSYEQYF,TGTGCCAGCAGCCCTAGGACACAGTCCTACGAGCAGTACTTC
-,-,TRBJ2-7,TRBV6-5,CASSYGSGGEQYF,TGTGCCAGCAGTTACGGTTCAGGTGGAGAGCAGTACTTC
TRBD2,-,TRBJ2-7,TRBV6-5,CASSYSPGLAYEQYF,TGTGCCAGCAGTTACTCTCCGGGACTAGCCTACGAGCAGTACTTC
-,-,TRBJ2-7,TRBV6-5,CASSYGVSYEQYF,TGTGCCAGCAGTTATGGAGTTTCCTACGAGCAGTACTTC
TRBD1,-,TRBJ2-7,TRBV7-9,CASSLSQGASAYEQYF,TGTGCCAGCAGCTTAAGCCAGGGGGCTTCGGCCTACGAGCAGTACTTC
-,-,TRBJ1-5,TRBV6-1,CASSEALLRTVVQPQHF,TGTGCCAGCAGTGAAGCGCTTCTGAGAACAGTTGTTCAGCCCCAGCATTTT
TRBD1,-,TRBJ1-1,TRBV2,CASSRGQVMNTEAFF,TGTGCCAGCAGTCGGGGACAGGTAATGAACACTGAAGCTTTCTTT
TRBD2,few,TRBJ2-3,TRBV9,CASSSRTSWDTQYF,TGTGCCAGCAGCTCCAGGACTAGTTGGGATACGCAGTATTTT
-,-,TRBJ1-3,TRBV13,CASSPRGGGNTIYF,TGTGCCAGCAGCCCCCGGGGGGGAGGAAACACCATATATTTT
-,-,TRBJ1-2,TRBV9,CASSVAGYYGYTF,TGTGCCAGCAGCGTAGCTGGGTATTATGGCTACACCTTC
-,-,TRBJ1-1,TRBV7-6,CASSPDGRTEAFF,TGTGCCAGCAGCCCGGATGGGAGGACTGAAGCTTTCTTT
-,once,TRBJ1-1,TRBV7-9,CASSADGVNFF,TGTGCCAGCAGCGCCGACGGGGTTAACTTCTTT
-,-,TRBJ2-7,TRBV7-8,CASSLAISGSSYEQYF,TGTGCCAGCAGCTTAGCGATTAGCGGTTCCTCCTACGAGCAGTACTTC
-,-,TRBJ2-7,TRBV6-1,CASSTGSYEQYF,TGTGCCAGCAGCACAGGTTCCTACGAGCAGTACTTC
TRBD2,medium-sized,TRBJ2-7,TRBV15,CATSKPTSGASYEQYF,TGTGCCACCAGCAAACCGACTAGCGGTGCCTCCTACGAGCAGTACTTC
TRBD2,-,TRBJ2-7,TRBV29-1,CSVLSRGGYEQYF,TGCAGCGTCCTCTCCCGGGGGGGCTACGAGCAGTACTTC
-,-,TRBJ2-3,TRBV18,CASSPDPDTQYF,TGTGCCAGCTCCCCGGACCCAGATACGCAGTATTTT
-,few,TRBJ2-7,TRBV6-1,CASSEALGGYEQYF,TGTGCCAGCAGTGAGGCTCTAGGGGGCTACGAGCAGTACTTC
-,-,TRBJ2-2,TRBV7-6,CASSPRVLIAGELFF,TGTGCCAGCAGCCCACGGGTCCTAATCGCGGGGGAGCTGTTTTTT
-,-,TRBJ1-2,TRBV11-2,CASSLGQAYGYTF,TGTGCCAGCAGCTTAGGACAAGCTTATGGCTACACCTTC
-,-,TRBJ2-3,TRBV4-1,CASSQDHRSTDTQYF,TGCGCCAGCAGCCAAGATCATCGGAGCACAGATACGCAGTATTTT
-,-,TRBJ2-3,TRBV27,CASSMGRPDTQYF,TGTGCCAGCAGTATGGGACGTCCAGATACGCAGTATTTT
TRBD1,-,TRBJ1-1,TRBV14,CASSPTGTGLMNTEAFF,TGTGCCAGCAGCCCAACCGGGACAGGTCTAATGAACACTGAAGCTTTCTTT
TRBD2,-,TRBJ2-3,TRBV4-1,CASSQDSAGGPTDTQYF,TGCGCCAGCAGCCAAGATAGCGCGGGAGGCCCCACAGATACGCAGTATTTT
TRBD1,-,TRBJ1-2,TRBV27,CASSLLAGGNYGYTF,TGTGCCAGCAGTTTATTGGCAGGGGGCAACTATGGCTACACCTTC
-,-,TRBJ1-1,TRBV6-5,CASISRLQDTEAFF,TGTGCCAGCATCTCCAGGTTGCAGGACACTGAAGCTTTCTTT
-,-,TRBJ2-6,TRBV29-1,CSAGPSSGANVLTF,TGCAGCGCGGGACCGAGCTCTGGGGCCAACGTCCTGACTTTC
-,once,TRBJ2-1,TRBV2,CASRDWTYNEQFF,TGTGCCAGCCGGGACTGGACCTACAATGAGCAGTTCTTC
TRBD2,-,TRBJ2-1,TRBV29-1,CSVEGGGLAGGYNEQFF,TGCAGCGTTGAAGGCGGGGGACTAGCGGGAGGATACAATGAGCAGTTCTTC
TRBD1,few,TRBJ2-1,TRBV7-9,CASSGPGTGGSNEQFF,TGTGCCAGCAGCGGCCCCGGGACAGGGGGCTCGAATGAGCAGTTCTTC
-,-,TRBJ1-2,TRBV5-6,CASSLWGQVRYGYTF,TGTGCCAGCAGCTTGTGGGGGCAGGTCCGGTATGGCTACACCTTC
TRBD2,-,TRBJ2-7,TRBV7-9,CASSLESGTIYEQYF,TGTGCCAGCAGCTTAGAGTCCGGGACTATCTACGAGCAGTACTTC
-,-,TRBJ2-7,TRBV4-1,CASSPLGDGTYEQYF,TGCGCCAGCAGCCCGTTAGGGGACGGGACCTACGAGCAGTACTTC